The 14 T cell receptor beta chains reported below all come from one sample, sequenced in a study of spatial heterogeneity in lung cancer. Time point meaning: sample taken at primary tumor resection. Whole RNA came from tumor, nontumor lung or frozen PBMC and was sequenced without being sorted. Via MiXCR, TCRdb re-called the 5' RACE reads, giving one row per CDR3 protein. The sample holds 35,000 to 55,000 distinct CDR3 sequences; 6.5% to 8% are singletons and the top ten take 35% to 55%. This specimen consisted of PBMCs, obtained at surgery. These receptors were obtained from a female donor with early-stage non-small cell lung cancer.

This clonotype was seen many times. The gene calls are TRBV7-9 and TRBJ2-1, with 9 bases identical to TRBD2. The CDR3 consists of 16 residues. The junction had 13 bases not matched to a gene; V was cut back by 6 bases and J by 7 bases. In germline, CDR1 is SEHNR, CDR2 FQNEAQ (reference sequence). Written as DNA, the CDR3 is TGTGCCAGCAGTCTTATTAGCGGGGGATTCCGGAATGAGCAGTTCTTC. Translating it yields CASSLISGGFRNEQFF.

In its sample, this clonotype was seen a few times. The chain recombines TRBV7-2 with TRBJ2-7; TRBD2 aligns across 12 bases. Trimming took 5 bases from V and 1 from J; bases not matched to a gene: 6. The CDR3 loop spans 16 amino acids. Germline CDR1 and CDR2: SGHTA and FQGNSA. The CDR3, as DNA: TGTGCCAGCAGCGGGACACTAGCGGGGGGATCCTACGAGCAGTACTTC. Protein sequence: CASSGTLAGGSYEQYF.

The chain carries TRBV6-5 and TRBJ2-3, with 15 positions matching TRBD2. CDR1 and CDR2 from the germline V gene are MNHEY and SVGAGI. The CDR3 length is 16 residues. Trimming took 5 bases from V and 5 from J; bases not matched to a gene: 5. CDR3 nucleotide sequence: TGTGCCAGCAGTCGGACTAGCGGGGGGGCCGTAGATACGCAGTATTTT. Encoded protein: CASSRTSGGAVDTQYF.

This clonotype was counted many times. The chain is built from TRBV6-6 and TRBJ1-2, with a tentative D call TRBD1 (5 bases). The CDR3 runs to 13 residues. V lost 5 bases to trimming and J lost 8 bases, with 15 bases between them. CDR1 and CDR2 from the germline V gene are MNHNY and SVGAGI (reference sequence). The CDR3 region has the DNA TGTGCCAGCAGTCCGGGACGGCAGGAAGGCTACACCTTC. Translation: CASSPGRQEGYTF.

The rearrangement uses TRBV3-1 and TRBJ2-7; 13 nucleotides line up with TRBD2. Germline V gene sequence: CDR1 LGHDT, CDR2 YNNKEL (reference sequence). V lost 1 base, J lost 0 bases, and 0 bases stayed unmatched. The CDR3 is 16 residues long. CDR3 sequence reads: CASSQGTSGSSYEQYF. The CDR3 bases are TGTGCCAGCAGCCAAGGGACTAGCGGGAGCTCCTACGAGCAGTACTTC.

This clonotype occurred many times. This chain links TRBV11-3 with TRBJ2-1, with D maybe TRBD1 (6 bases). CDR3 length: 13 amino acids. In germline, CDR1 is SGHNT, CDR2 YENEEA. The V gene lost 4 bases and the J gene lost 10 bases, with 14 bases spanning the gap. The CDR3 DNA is TGTGCCAGCAGCTCCAGAGGGGGTAGGGAGCAGTTCTTC. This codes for CASSSRGGREQFF.

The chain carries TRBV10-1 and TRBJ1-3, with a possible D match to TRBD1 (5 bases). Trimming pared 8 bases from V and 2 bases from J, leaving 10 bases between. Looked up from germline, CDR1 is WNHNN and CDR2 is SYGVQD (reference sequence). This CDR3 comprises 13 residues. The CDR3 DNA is TGCGCCAGCGGAGGGACGCCTGGAAACACCATATATTTT. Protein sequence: CASGGTPGNTIYF.

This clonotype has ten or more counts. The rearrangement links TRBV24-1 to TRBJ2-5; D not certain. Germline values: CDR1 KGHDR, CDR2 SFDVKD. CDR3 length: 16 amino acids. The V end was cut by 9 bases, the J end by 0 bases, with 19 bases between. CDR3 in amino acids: CATSGPSKRDQETQYF. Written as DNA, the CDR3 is TGTGCCACCTCCGGTCCATCGAAACGGGACCAAGAGACCCAGTACTTC.

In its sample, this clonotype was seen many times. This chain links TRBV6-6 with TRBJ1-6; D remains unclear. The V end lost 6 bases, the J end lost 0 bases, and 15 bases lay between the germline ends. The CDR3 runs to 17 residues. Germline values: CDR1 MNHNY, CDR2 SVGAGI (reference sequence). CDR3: CASSLGPTSSYNSPLHF. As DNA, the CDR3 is TGTGCCAGCAGCCTAGGTCCAACGAGCTCCTATAATTCACCCCTCCACTTT.

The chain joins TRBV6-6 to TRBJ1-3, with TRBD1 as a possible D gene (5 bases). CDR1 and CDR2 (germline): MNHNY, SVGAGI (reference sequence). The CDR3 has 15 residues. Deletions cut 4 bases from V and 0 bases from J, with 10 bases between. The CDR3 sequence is CASSSRVISGNTIYF. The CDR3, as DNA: TGTGCCAGCAGTTCCAGGGTTATCTCTGGAAACACCATATATTTT.

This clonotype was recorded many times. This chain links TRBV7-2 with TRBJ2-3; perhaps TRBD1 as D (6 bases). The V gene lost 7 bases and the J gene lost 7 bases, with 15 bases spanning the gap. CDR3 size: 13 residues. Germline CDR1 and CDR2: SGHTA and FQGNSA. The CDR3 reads CASNLHRANTQYF. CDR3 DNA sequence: TGTGCCAGCAACCTACACAGGGCGAATACGCAGTATTTT.

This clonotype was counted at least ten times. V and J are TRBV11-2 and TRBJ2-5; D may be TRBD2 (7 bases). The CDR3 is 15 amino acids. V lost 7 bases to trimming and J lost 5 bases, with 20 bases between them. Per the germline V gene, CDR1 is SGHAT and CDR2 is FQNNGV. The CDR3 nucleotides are TGTGCCAGCATCCCGAACCCCAGGGGAGGGGAGACCCAGTACTTC. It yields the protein CASIPNPRGGETQYF.

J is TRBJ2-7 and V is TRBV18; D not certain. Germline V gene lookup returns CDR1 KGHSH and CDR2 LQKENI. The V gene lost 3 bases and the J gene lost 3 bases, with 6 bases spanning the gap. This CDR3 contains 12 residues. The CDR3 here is CASSPPNYEQYF. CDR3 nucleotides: TGTGCCAGCTCACCCCCAAACTACGAGCAGTACTTC.

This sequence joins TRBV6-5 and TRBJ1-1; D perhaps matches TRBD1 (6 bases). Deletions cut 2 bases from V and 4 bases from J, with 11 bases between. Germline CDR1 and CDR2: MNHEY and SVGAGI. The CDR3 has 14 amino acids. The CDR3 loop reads CASSYPGAGTEAFF. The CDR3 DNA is TGTGCCAGCAGTTACCCGGGGGCGGGCACTGAAGCTTTCTTT.